The clone carrying this TCR beta chain is labeled as medium-sized. TCRdb called the PCR reads again in MiXCR, with one record for every CDR3 protein. The repertoire holds about 13,000 distinct CDR3 sequences, 12% seen once, with around 26% in the top ten. Germline values: CDR1 MNHNS, CDR2 SASEGT. CDR3 length equals 14 residues. The germline V and J ends were trimmed by 2 bases and 9 bases, with 11 bases remaining between them. The entry originates in a study of CXCR3 chemokines and chemotherapy response in bladder cancer. This specimen was acquired from a patient whose treatment included neoadjuvant chemotherapy. The gene calls are TRBV6-1 and TRBJ1-6, with TRBD1 as a possible D gene (5 bases). This receptor was identified in a human donor with bladder cancer that did not respond to neoadjuvant chemotherapy. This CDR3 is CASSELEGVSPLHF. The CDR3 coding sequence is TGTGCCAGCAGTGAATTGGAAGGGGTTTCACCCCTCCACTTT.